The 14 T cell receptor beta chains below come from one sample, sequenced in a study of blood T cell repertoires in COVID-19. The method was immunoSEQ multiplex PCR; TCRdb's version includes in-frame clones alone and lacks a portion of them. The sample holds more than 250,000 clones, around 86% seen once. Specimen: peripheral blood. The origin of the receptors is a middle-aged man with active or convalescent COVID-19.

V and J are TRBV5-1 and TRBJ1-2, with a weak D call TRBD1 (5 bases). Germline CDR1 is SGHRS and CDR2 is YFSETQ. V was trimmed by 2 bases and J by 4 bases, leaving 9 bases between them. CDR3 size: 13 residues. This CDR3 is CASSFGGTYGYTF. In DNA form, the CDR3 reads TGCGCCAGCAGCTTCGGGGGGACCTATGGCTACACCTTC.

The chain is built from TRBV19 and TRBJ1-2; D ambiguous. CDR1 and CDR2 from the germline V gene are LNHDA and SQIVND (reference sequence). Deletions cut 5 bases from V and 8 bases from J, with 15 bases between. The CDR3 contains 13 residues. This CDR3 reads CASSPPAWRGYTF. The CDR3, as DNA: TGTGCCAGTAGTCCCCCCGCTTGGAGAGGCTACACCTTC.

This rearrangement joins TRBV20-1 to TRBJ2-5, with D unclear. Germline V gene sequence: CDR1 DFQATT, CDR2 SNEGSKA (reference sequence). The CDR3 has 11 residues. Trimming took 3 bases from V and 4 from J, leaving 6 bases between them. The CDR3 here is CSASRRETQYF. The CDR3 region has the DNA TGCAGTGCTAGTCGGAGAGAGACCCAGTACTTC.

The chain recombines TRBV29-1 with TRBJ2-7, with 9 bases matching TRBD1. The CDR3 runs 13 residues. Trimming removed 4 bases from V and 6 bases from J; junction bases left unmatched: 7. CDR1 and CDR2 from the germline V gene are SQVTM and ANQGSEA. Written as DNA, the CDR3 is TGCAGCGTTGGAGAGGGACAGGGTGGCGAGCAGTACTTC. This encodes CSVGEGQGGEQYF.

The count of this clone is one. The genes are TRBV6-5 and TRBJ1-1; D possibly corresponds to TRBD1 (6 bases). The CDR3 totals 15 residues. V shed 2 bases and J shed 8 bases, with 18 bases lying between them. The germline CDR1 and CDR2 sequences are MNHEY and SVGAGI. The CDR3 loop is CASSYLDAGATEAFF. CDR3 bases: TGTGCCAGCAGTTACCTCGACGCAGGGGCGACCGAAGCTTTCTTT.

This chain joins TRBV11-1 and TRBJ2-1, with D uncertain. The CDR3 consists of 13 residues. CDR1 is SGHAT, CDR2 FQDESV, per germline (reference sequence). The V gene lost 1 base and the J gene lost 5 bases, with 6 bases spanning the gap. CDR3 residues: CASSLGQNNEQFF. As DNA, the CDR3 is TGTGCCAGCAGCTTAGGACAAAACAATGAGCAGTTCTTC.

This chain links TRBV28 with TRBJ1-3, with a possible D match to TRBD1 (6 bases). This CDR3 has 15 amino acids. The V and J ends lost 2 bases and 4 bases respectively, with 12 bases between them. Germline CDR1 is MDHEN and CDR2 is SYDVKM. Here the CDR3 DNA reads TGTGCCAGCAGTTTAGGCGGGGGGCAAGGAAACACCATATATTTT. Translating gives CASSLGGGQGNTIYF.

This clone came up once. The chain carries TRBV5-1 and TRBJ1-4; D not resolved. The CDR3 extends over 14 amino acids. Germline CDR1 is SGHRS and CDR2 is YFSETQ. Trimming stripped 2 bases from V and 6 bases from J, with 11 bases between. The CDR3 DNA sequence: TGCGCCAGCAGCTTCTCCGGGAGGGATGAAAAACTGTTTTTT. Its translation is CASSFSGRDEKLFF.

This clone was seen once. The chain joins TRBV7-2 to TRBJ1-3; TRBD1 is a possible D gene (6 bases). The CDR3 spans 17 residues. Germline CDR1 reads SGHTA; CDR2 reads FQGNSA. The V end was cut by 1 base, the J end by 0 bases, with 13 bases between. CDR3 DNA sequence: TGTGCCAGCAGCTTAGGGGGGCGGGTATCCTCTGGAAACACCATATATTTT. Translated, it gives CASSLGGRVSSGNTIYF.

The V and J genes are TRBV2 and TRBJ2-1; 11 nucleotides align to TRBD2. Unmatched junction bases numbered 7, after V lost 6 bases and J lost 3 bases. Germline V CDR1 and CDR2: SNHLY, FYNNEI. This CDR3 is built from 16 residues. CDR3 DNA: TGTGCCAGCAGCGTAGCCGGGACTAGCGGCTACAATGAGCAGTTCTTC. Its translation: CASSVAGTSGYNEQFF.

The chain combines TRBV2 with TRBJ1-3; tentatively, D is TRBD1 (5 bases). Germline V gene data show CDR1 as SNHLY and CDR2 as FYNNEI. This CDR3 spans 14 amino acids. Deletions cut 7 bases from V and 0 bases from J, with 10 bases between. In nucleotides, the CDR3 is TGTGCCAGCACAACAGGTTTCTCTGGAAACACCATATATTTT. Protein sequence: CASTTGFSGNTIYF.

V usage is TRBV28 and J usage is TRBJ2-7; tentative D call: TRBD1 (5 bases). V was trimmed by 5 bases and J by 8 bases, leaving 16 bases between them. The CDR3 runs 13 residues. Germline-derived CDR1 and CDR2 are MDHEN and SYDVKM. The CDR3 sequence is CASSLVSWGQQYF. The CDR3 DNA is TGTGCCAGCAGTCTGGTGTCTTGGGGCCAGCAGTACTTC. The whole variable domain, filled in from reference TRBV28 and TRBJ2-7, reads DVKVTQSSRYLVKRTGEKVFLECVQDMDHENMFWYRQDPGLGLRLIYFSYDVKMKEKGDIPEGYSVSREKKERFSLILESASTNQTSMYLCASSLVSWGQQYFGPGTRLTVT.

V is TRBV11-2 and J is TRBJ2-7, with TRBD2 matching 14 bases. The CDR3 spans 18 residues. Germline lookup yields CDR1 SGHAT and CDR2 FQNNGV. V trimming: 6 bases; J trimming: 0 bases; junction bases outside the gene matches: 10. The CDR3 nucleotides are TGTGCCAGCAGGAGACTAGCGGGGGGGCGTACGAGCTCCTACGAGCAGTACTTC. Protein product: CASRRLAGGRTSSYEQYF.

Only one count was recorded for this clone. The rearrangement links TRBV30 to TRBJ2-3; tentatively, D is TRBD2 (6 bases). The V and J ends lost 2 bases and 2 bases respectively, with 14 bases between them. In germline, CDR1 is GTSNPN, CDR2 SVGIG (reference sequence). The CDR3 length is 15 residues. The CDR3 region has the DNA TGTGCCTGGAGTCCAGGACTAAGAAACACAGATACGCAGTATTTT. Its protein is CAWSPGLRNTDTQYF.